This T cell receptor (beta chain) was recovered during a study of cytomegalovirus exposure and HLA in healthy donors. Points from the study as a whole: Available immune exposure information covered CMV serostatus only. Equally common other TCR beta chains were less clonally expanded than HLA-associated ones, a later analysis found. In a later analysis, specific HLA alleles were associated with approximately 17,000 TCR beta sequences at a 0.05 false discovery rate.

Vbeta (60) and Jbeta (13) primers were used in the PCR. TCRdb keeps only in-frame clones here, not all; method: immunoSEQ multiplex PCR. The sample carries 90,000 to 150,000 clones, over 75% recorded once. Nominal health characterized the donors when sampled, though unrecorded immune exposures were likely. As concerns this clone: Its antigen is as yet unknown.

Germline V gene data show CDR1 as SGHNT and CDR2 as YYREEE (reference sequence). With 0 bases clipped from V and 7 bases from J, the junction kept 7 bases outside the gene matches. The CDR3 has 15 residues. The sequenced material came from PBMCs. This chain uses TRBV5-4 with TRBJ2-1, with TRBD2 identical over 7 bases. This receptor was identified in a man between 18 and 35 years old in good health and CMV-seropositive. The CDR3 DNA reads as TGTGCCAGCAGCTTGGAACTAGCGCAACGAAATGAGCAGTTCTTC. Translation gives CASSLELAQRNEQFF. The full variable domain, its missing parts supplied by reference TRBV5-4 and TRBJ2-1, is ETGVTQSPTHLIKTRGQQVTLRCSSQSGHNTVSWYQQALGQGPQFIFQYYREEENGRGNFPPRFSGLQFPNYSSELNVNALELDDSALYLCASSLELAQRNEQFFGPGTRLTVL.